This is a list of T cell receptor beta chains from one sample in a study of blood T cell repertoires in COVID-19. Generated by immunoSEQ multiplex PCR, the TCRdb table keeps only in-frame clones and is missing some. In the table there are roughly 130,000 clones, 70% to 80% of which are singletons. Material for sequencing was peripheral blood. The receptors come from a woman in her 70s with COVID-19, enrolled during active disease. CDR3s include the opening cysteine and the closing phenylalanine or tryptophan. D genes are given only for firm matches. Some rows have no size entry. The others give once, few or many, or a class for an expanded clone.

clone_size: .; d_call: .; v_call: TRBV6-5; j_call: TRBJ1-5; cdr3_nt: TGTGCCAGCAGAGAGAATCTACAGCAGCCCCAGCATTTT; cdr3_aa: CASRENLQQPQHF
clone_size: once; d_call: TRBD2; v_call: TRBV3-1/TRBV3-2; j_call: TRBJ2-7; cdr3_nt: TGTGCCAGCAGCCAAGTCGGTGGGCTAGCGGGGGCTATCTCCTACGAGCAGTACTTC; cdr3_aa: CASSQVGGLAGAISYEQYF
clone_size: .; d_call: TRBD2; v_call: TRBV4-1; j_call: TRBJ2-2; cdr3_nt: TGCGCCAGCAGCCCGGGCGGGGGTCTCACCGGGGAGCTGTTTTTT; cdr3_aa: CASSPGGGLTGELFF
clone_size: .; d_call: TRBD1; v_call: TRBV15; j_call: TRBJ1-2; cdr3_nt: TGTGCCACCAGCAGAGATCCAGGGGGCTATGGGGGCTACACCTTC; cdr3_aa: CATSRDPGGYGGYTF
clone_size: .; d_call: TRBD1; v_call: TRBV5-1; j_call: TRBJ1-1; cdr3_nt: TGCGCCAGCAGCCCTCGTGTAGGGGGCTACACTGAAGCTTTCTTT; cdr3_aa: CASSPRVGGYTEAFF
clone_size: .; d_call: .; v_call: TRBV5-4; j_call: TRBJ1-1; cdr3_nt: TGTGCCAGCAGCCCAAAAGGCCAGGTGCGGGTAAGCACTGAAGCTTTCTTT; cdr3_aa: CASSPKGQVRVSTEAFF
clone_size: .; d_call: TRBD1; v_call: TRBV5-1; j_call: TRBJ2-1; cdr3_nt: TGCGCCAGCAGCAGGGACAGGGGACATGAGCAGTTCTTC; cdr3_aa: CASSRDRGHEQFF
clone_size: .; d_call: .; v_call: TRBV29-1; j_call: TRBJ1-5; cdr3_nt: TGCAGCGTTGGGGGGGACGGCAATCAGCCCCAGCATTTT; cdr3_aa: CSVGGDGNQPQHF
clone_size: .; d_call: .; v_call: TRBV29-1; j_call: TRBJ1-1; cdr3_nt: TGCAGCGTTGATTTAACAGGAGCGAACACTGAAGCTTTCTTT; cdr3_aa: CSVDLTGANTEAFF
clone_size: .; d_call: TRBD1; v_call: TRBV5-1; j_call: TRBJ2-4; cdr3_nt: TGCGCCAGCAGCCCAGAGGACAGGGACGGCGACATTCAGTACTTC; cdr3_aa: CASSPEDRDGDIQYF
clone_size: .; d_call: .; v_call: TRBV12-3/TRBV12-4; j_call: TRBJ1-3; cdr3_nt: TGTGCCAGCAGGAGGGACACTGGAAACACCATATATTTT; cdr3_aa: CASRRDTGNTIYF
clone_size: .; d_call: TRBD1; v_call: TRBV5-1; j_call: TRBJ1-1; cdr3_nt: TGCGCCAGCAGTCTACCGGGACAGGGTTGGTCTGAAGCTTTCTTT; cdr3_aa: CASSLPGQGWSEAFF
clone_size: .; d_call: .; v_call: TRBV30; j_call: TRBJ1-5; cdr3_nt: TGTGCCTGGAGTAGTAACAGGGGCAATCAGCCCCAGCATTTT; cdr3_aa: CAWSSNRGNQPQHF
clone_size: .; d_call: .; v_call: TRBV6-6; j_call: TRBJ1-5; cdr3_nt: TGTGCCAGCACGGACAGTAATAGCAATCAGCCCCAGCATTTT; cdr3_aa: CASTDSNSNQPQHF
clone_size: .; d_call: TRBD1; v_call: TRBV4-1; j_call: TRBJ2-2; cdr3_nt: TGCGCCAGCAGCCAAGACGCCAGGGGGCGCGTGGCCGGGGAGCTGTTTTTT; cdr3_aa: CASSQDARGRVAGELFF
clone_size: .; d_call: .; v_call: TRBV2; j_call: TRBJ2-3; cdr3_nt: TGTGCCAGCACGCGCGACACAGATACGCAGTATTTT; cdr3_aa: CASTRDTDTQYF
clone_size: .; d_call: TRBD1; v_call: TRBV3-1/TRBV3-2; j_call: TRBJ1-1; cdr3_nt: TGTGCCAGCAGTCTGGACAGGGGTAGCACTGAAGCTTTCTTT; cdr3_aa: CASSLDRGSTEAFF
clone_size: once; d_call: TRBD1; v_call: TRBV7-8; j_call: TRBJ1-5; cdr3_nt: TGTGCCAGCAGCCCCGGACAGGTCGCGGGGCCCCAGCATTTT; cdr3_aa: CASSPGQVAGPQHF
clone_size: few; d_call: TRBD1; v_call: TRBV28; j_call: TRBJ1-2; cdr3_nt: TGTGCCAGCAGTCTTTGGACAGGGGTTCACACCTTC; cdr3_aa: CASSLWTGVHTF
clone_size: few; d_call: .; v_call: TRBV27; j_call: TRBJ2-7; cdr3_nt: TGTGCCAGCAGTTTACAGGGGACCACCTACGAGCAGTACTTC; cdr3_aa: CASSLQGTTYEQYF
clone_size: .; d_call: .; v_call: TRBV12-3/TRBV12-4; j_call: TRBJ1-2; cdr3_nt: TGTGCCAGCAGTTCCCCACAGGGTGGCTACACCTTC; cdr3_aa: CASSSPQGGYTF
clone_size: once; d_call: .; v_call: TRBV9; j_call: TRBJ2-7; cdr3_nt: TGTGCCAGCAGCGTAGCTTGGGCCTCCTACGAGCAGTACTTC; cdr3_aa: CASSVAWASYEQYF
clone_size: few; d_call: TRBD1; v_call: TRBV29-1; j_call: TRBJ2-3; cdr3_nt: TGCAGCGCACCCGACAGGGCTAGCACAGATACGCAGTATTTT; cdr3_aa: CSAPDRASTDTQYF
clone_size: .; d_call: TRBD1; v_call: TRBV6-5; j_call: TRBJ1-3; cdr3_nt: TGTGCCAGCGCCCTACACAGGGGACTTGGAAACACCATATATTTT; cdr3_aa: CASALHRGLGNTIYF
clone_size: .; d_call: TRBD1; v_call: TRBV27; j_call: TRBJ1-6; cdr3_nt: TGTGCCAGCAGTTTATACCCCGCCGGACAGGGTAAATCATCACCCCTCCACTTT; cdr3_aa: CASSLYPAGQGKSSPLHF
clone_size: .; d_call: TRBD2; v_call: TRBV11-3; j_call: TRBJ2-1; cdr3_nt: TGTGCCAGCAGCTCCGGACCCGGGACTAGCGGGGGCCTAGGGTACAATGAGCAGTTCTTC; cdr3_aa: CASSSGPGTSGGLGYNEQFF
clone_size: few; d_call: TRBD1; v_call: TRBV18; j_call: TRBJ1-2; cdr3_nt: TGTGCCAGCTCACCGGCCGGACAGGGGGCCGCTGGCTACACCTTC; cdr3_aa: CASSPAGQGAAGYTF
clone_size: .; d_call: .; v_call: TRBV27; j_call: TRBJ2-1; cdr3_nt: TGTGCCAGCAAATCCGACTCGGGTGCCTACAATGAGCAGTTCTTC; cdr3_aa: CASKSDSGAYNEQFF
clone_size: .; d_call: TRBD1; v_call: TRBV7-9; j_call: TRBJ2-1; cdr3_nt: TGTGCCAGCAGCCCGACGACAGGGTGGCACAATGAGCAGTTCTTC; cdr3_aa: CASSPTTGWHNEQFF
clone_size: .; d_call: TRBD2; v_call: TRBV5-1; j_call: TRBJ2-3; cdr3_nt: TGCGCCAGCAGCGAAACAGCGGGGGGGCTAGACACGCAGTATTTT; cdr3_aa: CASSETAGGLDTQYF
clone_size: .; d_call: .; v_call: TRBV5-1; j_call: TRBJ1-6; cdr3_nt: TGCGCCAGCAGCTTGACCCCGACAGGTTACGAGTTTGATTCACCCCTCCACTTT; cdr3_aa: CASSLTPTGYEFDSPLHF
clone_size: .; d_call: .; v_call: TRBV2; j_call: TRBJ1-1; cdr3_nt: TGTGCCAGCAGTTTAATGAGCCGAGGGACTGAAGCTTTCTTT; cdr3_aa: CASSLMSRGTEAFF
clone_size: few; d_call: .; v_call: TRBV3-1/TRBV3-2; j_call: TRBJ1-1; cdr3_nt: TGTGCCAGCAGTCCATCGGGGGGGGAAACTGAAGCTTTCTTT; cdr3_aa: CASSPSGGETEAFF
clone_size: .; d_call: .; v_call: TRBV7-9; j_call: TRBJ2-1; cdr3_nt: TGTGCCAGCAGCTTAGCGGGGGGCAATGAGCAGTTCTTC; cdr3_aa: CASSLAGGNEQFF
clone_size: once; d_call: .; v_call: TRBV11-3; j_call: TRBJ2-5; cdr3_nt: TGTGCCAGCAGCTTATGGGGGCTGGCGCGGGGGCAAGAGACCCAGTACTTC; cdr3_aa: CASSLWGLARGQETQYF
clone_size: .; d_call: TRBD1; v_call: TRBV6-5; j_call: TRBJ1-2; cdr3_nt: TGTGCCAGCAGTCAGGGACAGGGGACCTTCGTCGGCTTC; cdr3_aa: CASSQGQGTFVGF
clone_size: .; d_call: .; v_call: TRBV29-1; j_call: TRBJ1-1; cdr3_nt: TGCAGCGTTGTTCGGAACACTGAAGCTTTCTTT; cdr3_aa: CSVVRNTEAFF
clone_size: .; d_call: .; v_call: TRBV5-5; j_call: TRBJ2-7; cdr3_nt: TGTGCCAGCAGCGCAGCCTTCAGGGATCCCTCCTACGAGCAGTACTTC; cdr3_aa: CASSAAFRDPSYEQYF
clone_size: few; d_call: .; v_call: TRBV5-4; j_call: TRBJ2-7; cdr3_nt: TGTGCCAGCAGCCCGCGTGGGGGGGCCCACGAGCAGTACTTC; cdr3_aa: CASSPRGGAHEQYF
clone_size: .; d_call: .; v_call: TRBV5-5; j_call: TRBJ2-5; cdr3_nt: TGTGCCAGCAGCTCCCGCCATCTAGCGTTTGGAGAGACCCAGTACTTC; cdr3_aa: CASSSRHLAFGETQYF
clone_size: once; d_call: .; v_call: TRBV18; j_call: TRBJ2-7; cdr3_nt: TGTGCCAGCTCACCTGTGACACAATCCGAGCAGTACTTC; cdr3_aa: CASSPVTQSEQYF
clone_size: .; d_call: .; v_call: TRBV29-1; j_call: TRBJ1-2; cdr3_nt: TGCAGCGTAGGGAGCCCGAGAGGAATTAGCTCTAACTATGGCTACACCTTC; cdr3_aa: CSVGSPRGISSNYGYTF
clone_size: .; d_call: TRBD1; v_call: TRBV25-1; j_call: TRBJ1-2; cdr3_nt: TGTGCCAGCAGTGAATATGGACAGGACCCTGGCTACACCTTC; cdr3_aa: CASSEYGQDPGYTF
clone_size: .; d_call: .; v_call: TRBV6-4; j_call: TRBJ2-2; cdr3_nt: TGTGCCAGCAGAGACAGCGGGACCGGGGAGCTGTTTTTT; cdr3_aa: CASRDSGTGELFF
clone_size: few; d_call: .; v_call: TRBV6-1; j_call: TRBJ1-5; cdr3_nt: TGTGCCAGCAGTTGGACAGCAAGCAATCAGCCCCAGCATTTT; cdr3_aa: CASSWTASNQPQHF